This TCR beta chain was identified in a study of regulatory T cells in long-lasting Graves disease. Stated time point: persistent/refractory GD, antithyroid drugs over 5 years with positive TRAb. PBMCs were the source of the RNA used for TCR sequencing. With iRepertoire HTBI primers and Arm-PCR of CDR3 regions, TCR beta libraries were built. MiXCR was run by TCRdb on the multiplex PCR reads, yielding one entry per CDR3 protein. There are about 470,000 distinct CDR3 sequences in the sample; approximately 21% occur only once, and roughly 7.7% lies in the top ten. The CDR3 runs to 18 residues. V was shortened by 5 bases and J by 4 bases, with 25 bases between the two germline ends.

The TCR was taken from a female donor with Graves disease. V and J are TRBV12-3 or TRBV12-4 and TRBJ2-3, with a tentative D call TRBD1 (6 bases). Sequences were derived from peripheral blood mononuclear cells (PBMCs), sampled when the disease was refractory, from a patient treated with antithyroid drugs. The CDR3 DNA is TGTGCCAGCAGTCCTCCTAGTTCCCGTGGGACATTTCCAGATACGCAGTATTTT. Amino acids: CASSPPSSRGTFPDTQYF.